This TCR beta chain was identified during a study of OX40 agonist ivuxolimab in advanced cancers. Study overall: Partial responses were seen in three patients, one with hepatocellular carcinoma and two with cutaneous melanoma.

Germline trimming cut 4 bases from V and 2 bases from J; bases unmatched to any gene: 10. Germline values: CDR1 MNHEY, CDR2 SMNVEV (reference sequence). This CDR3 is built from 16 residues. Sampling times: baseline, cycle 4 day 1, cycle 7 day 1. Produced via immunoSEQ multiplex PCR; TCRdb's table is partial and in-frame only. This table has about 51,000 clones, around 80% appearing once. This TCR was sampled from an adult with an advanced solid tumor such as melanoma, head and neck, liver or kidney cancer. Here the sequenced sample was CD4+ or CD8+ T cells sorted from blood, taken in a trial of the OX40 agonist ivuxolimab. The rearrangement links TRBV27 to TRBJ2-7, with 8 bases lining up with TRBD2. This CDR3 is CASSSPSSGGAYEQYF. The DNA for the CDR3 is TGTGCCAGCAGTTCTCCTTCCAGCGGGGGAGCCTACGAGCAGTACTTC.